These 11 T cell receptor beta chains came from one sample sequenced in a study of Tregs in tolerant kidney transplant recipients (dated 2019 in TCRdb). Libraries were constructed by the immunoSEQ multiplex PCR assay. Not all clones reach the TCRdb copy of this immuneACCESS table, which keeps in-frame sequences only. Checked studies attribute under half of the gap to unresolved V genes and leave the rest unexplained. In all, the sample holds fewer than 20,000 clones, and about 53% of those were seen once. Of the sample, over 3% falls within the top ten clones. The sample's time point label is to be understood as: blood sample drawn before combined kidney and bone marrow transplant. For bulk CFSE mixed lymphocyte reactions, CFSE-labeled recipient PBMCs were cocultured for over five days with irradiated donor PBMCs and were then stained for CD3/CD4/CD8 and FACS-sorted. These receptors lack a known antigen.

Sequencing used CD4+ T cells from blood cultured with allogeneic cells, obtained before the transplant. All receptors come from a human patient who received a combined kidney and bone marrow transplant.

The rearrangement links TRBV27 to TRBJ2-7, with 7 positions matching TRBD1. This CDR3 comprises 15 residues. After removal of 5 bases from V and 4 bases from J, the junction contained 11 bases not matched to a gene. Germline V gene sequence: CDR1 MNHEY, CDR2 SMNVEV (reference sequence). The CDR3 coding sequence is TGTGCCAGCAGTATAGCACCAAGGGGGCCATACGAGCAGTACTTC. Protein sequence: CASSIAPRGPYEQYF.

The rearrangement joins TRBV18 to TRBJ2-7, with a weak D call TRBD1 (5 bases). Germline V CDR1 and CDR2: KGHSH, LQKENI. Trimming shortened V by 2 bases and J by 4 bases, and 15 bases separated the two germline ends. The CDR3 extends over 15 amino acids. The CDR3 is CASSPDSRVSYEQYF. The CDR3 DNA reads TGTGCCAGCTCACCAGACAGCAGGGTTTCGTACGAGCAGTACTTC.

V and J are TRBV18 and TRBJ1-1, with D possibly being TRBD1 (6 bases). V shed 2 bases and J shed 4 bases, with 17 bases lying between them. The CDR3 spans 16 residues. The V gene's germline CDR1 is KGHSH and CDR2 LQKENI. The CDR3 spells CASSPGQGSGATEAFF. Here the CDR3 DNA reads TGTGCCAGCTCACCAGGGCAGGGGTCAGGGGCCACTGAAGCTTTCTTT.

The genes are TRBV18 and TRBJ1-1; D may be TRBD1 (6 bases). Germline loops: CDR1 KGHSH, CDR2 LQKENI. The CDR3 has 14 amino acids. V was pared by 1 base and J by 2 bases, with 8 bases between. The CDR3 coding sequence is TGTGCCAGCTCACCACAGGGGGAAAACACTGAAGCTTTCTTT. Translating gives CASSPQGENTEAFF.

This rearrangement joins TRBV7-2 to TRBJ2-5, with D unclear. Per germline, CDR1 SGHTA and CDR2 FQGNSA. Trimming took 2 bases from V and 5 from J, leaving 6 bases between them. This CDR3 is 12 amino acids long. The CDR3 loop is CASSLSRETQYF. DNA for the CDR3: TGTGCCAGCAGCTTATCCCGGGAGACCCAGTACTTC.

This clone is a singleton in its sample. The V and J genes are TRBV7-8 and TRBJ2-3, with D possibly TRBD2 on 5 matching bases. The CDR3 extends over 15 amino acids. V was cut by 3 bases and J by 2 bases, with 12 bases left in between. Germline values: CDR1 SGHVS, CDR2 FQNEAQ. In DNA, the CDR3 is TGTGCCAGCAGCTTCCGGACTGCTAACACAGATACGCAGTATTTT. Its translation: CASSFRTANTDTQYF.

This clone was counted a few times. The chain has TRBV2 and TRBJ2-3; 8 positions match TRBD2. Trimming cost V 7 bases and J 4 bases; bases outside gene matches: 10. The CDR3 extends over 15 amino acids. From germline, CDR1 is SNHLY and CDR2 FYNNEI. The CDR3 spells CASTFPPGGPDTQYF. The CDR3 DNA is TGTGCCAGCACCTTCCCCCCGGGAGGGCCAGATACGCAGTATTTT.

The V and J genes are TRBV5-6 and TRBJ2-7, with a tentative D call TRBD2 (6 bases). V shed 0 bases and J shed 5 bases, with 15 bases lying between them. The V gene's germline CDR1 is SGHDT and CDR2 YYEEEE. The CDR3 covers 15 residues. The CDR3 DNA sequence: TGTGCCAGCAGCTTGGATCCGGGACTCCCCCACGAGCAGTACTTC. This gives the protein CASSLDPGLPHEQYF.

About this clone itself: One junction end disagrees with the germline gene, perhaps due to a read error. This CDR3 is also generated by other DNA sequences in the sample. This rearrangement joins TRBV5-1 to TRBJ1-6; D perhaps matches TRBD1 (5 bases). Per the germline V gene, CDR1 is SGHRS and CDR2 is YFSETQ. This CDR3 has 14 residues. The CDR3 nucleotides are TGCGCCAGCAGCGGGAGGGGAGGCAATTCCCCCCTCCACTTT. Protein: CASSGRGGNSPLHF.

This rearrangement joins TRBV7-6 to TRBJ2-2; D is unclear. V shed 0 bases and J shed 3 bases, with 11 bases lying between them. The germline gives CDR1 SGHVS, CDR2 FNYEAQ. This CDR3 is 16 amino acids long. The CDR3 nucleotides are TGTGCCAGCAGCTTAGCGGGCAGAACCCACACCGGGGAGCTGTTTTTT. The encoded protein is CASSLAGRTHTGELFF.

The chain links TRBV6-1 to TRBJ2-5; 7 bases line up with TRBD1. Germline assignment: CDR1 MNHNS and CDR2 SASEGT. This CDR3 is built from 13 residues. After removal of 6 bases from V and 2 bases from J, the junction contained 3 bases not matched to a gene. The CDR3 sequence is CASRWDRQETQYF. CDR3 sequence (DNA): TGTGCCAGCAGATGGGACAGACAAGAGACCCAGTACTTC.